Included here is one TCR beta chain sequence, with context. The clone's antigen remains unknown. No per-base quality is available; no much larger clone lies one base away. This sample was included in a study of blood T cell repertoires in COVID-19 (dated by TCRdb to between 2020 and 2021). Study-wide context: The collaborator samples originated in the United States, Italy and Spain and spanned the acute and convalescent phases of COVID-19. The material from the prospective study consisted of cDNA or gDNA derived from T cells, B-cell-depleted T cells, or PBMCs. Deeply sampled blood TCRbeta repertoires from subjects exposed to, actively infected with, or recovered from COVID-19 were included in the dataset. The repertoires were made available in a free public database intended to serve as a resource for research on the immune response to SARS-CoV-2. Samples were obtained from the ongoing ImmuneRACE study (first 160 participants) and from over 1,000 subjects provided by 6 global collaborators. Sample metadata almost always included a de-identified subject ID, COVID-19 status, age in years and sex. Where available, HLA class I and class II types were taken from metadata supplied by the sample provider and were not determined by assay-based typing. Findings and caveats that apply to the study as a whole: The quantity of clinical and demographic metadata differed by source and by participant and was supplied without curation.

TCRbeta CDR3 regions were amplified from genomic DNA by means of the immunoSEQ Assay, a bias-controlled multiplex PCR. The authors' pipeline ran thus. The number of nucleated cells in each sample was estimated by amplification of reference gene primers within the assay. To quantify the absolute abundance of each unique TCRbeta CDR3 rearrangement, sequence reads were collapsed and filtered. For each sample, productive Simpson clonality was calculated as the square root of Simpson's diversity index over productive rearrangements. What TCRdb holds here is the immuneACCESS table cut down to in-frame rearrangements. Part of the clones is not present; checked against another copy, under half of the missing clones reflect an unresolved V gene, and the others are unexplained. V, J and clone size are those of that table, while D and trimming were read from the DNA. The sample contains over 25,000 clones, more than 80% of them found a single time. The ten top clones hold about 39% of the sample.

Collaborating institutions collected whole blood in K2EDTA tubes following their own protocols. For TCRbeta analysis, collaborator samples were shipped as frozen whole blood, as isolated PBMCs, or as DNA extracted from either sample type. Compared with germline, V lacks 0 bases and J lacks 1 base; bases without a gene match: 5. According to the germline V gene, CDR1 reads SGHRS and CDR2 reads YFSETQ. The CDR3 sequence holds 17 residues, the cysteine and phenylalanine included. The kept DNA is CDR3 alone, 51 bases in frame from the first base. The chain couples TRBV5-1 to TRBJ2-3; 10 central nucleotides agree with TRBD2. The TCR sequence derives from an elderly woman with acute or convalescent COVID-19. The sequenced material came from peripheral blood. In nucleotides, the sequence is TGCGCCAGCAGCTTGGCCGGGCTAGCGGGAGGCACAGATACGCAGTATTTT. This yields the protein CASSLAGLAGGTDTQYF.